The 21 T cell receptor beta chains reported below all come from one sample, sequenced in a study of early T cells in non-severe SARS-CoV-2 infection. MiXCR, run by TCRdb on the 5' RACE reads, gives a single entry per CDR3 protein. The data contain 60,000 to 65,000 distinct CDR3 sequences, around 12% of them singletons. Material: whole blood. All receptors derive from an adult who was a healthcare worker with PCR-confirmed SARS-CoV-2 infection or an uninfected control (not recorded which).

This clonotype was counted many times. J is TRBJ2-4 and V is TRBV9; the match to TRBD1 covers 8 bases. This CDR3 is built from 14 residues. Germline CDR1 and CDR2: SGDLS and YYNGEE. V was clipped by 4 bases and J by 7 bases; unmatched bases: 7. This chain's CDR3 is CASSPRQGSNIQYF. For the CDR3, the DNA is TGTGCCAGCAGCCCCCGACAGGGGAGTAACATTCAGTACTTC.

The V call is TRBV7-9, the J call TRBJ2-1, with no clear D. The V gene lost 5 bases and the J gene lost 9 bases, with 8 bases spanning the gap. Germline values: CDR1 SEHNR, CDR2 FQNEAQ (reference sequence). This CDR3 has 11 residues. CDR3 sequence reads: CASSLGGEQFF. For the CDR3, the DNA is TGTGCCAGCAGCCTGGGCGGTGAGCAGTTCTTC.

The chain recombines TRBV10-3 with TRBJ2-1; 8 bases align to TRBD2. Germline CDR1 and CDR2: ENHRY and SYGVKD. The V and J ends lost 2 bases and 5 bases, in that order; junction bases with no gene match: 5. This CDR3 contains 15 residues. CDR3 nucleotides: TGTGCCATCAGTGAGAGCGGGAGAGGTAACAATGAGCAGTTCTTC. Its translation: CAISESGRGNNEQFF.

This clonotype was counted many times. V gene TRBV30 combines with J gene TRBJ1-3; 7 bases are a match to TRBD1. The junction had 3 bases not matched to a gene; V was cut back by 3 bases and J by 4 bases. This CDR3 contains 13 residues. Germline CDR1 reads GTSNPN; CDR2 reads SVGIG (reference sequence). CDR3 amino acids: CAWSMGQGNTIYF. The CDR3 region has the DNA TGTGCCTGGAGCATGGGACAGGGAAACACCATATATTTT.

Ten or more counts support this clonotype. The genes are TRBV7-4 and TRBJ1-1, with a weak D call TRBD1 (6 bases). V gave up 1 base and J gave up 3 bases, with 12 bases separating them. Looked up from germline, CDR1 is SGHVT and CDR2 is SQSDAQ. This CDR3 is built from 15 residues. CDR3 in amino acids: CASSLDRGSDTEAFF. The CDR3 region has the DNA TGTGCCAGCAGCTTAGATAGGGGGTCGGACACTGAAGCTTTCTTT.

This clonotype was seen more than once but under ten times. CDR3: CASSGGTYEQYF. The CDR3 DNA sequence: TGTGCCAGCAGTGGGGGAACCTACGAGCAGTACTTC. The chain combines TRBV28 with TRBJ2-7; the D call may be TRBD1 or TRBD2 (5 bases each). CDR3 length: 12 residues. The germline V gene encodes CDR1 MDHEN and CDR2 SYDVKM. Trimming left V 5 bases short and J 2 bases short, with 7 bases between.

This clonotype has at least ten counts. The chain joins TRBV3-1 to TRBJ2-4; maybe TRBD1 (5 bases). This CDR3 comprises 16 residues. From germline, CDR1 is LGHDT and CDR2 YNNKEL (reference sequence). Trimming pared 1 base from V and 0 bases from J, leaving 10 bases between. The CDR3 region is CASSQVAGRAKNIQYF. CDR3 nucleotide sequence: TGTGCCAGCAGCCAAGTGGCAGGGCGAGCCAAAAACATTCAGTACTTC. The full variable domain, its missing parts supplied by reference TRBV3-1 and TRBJ2-4, is DTAVSQTPKYLVTQMGNDKSIKCEQNLGHDTMYWYKQDSKKFLKIMFSYNNKELIINETVPNRFSPKSPDKAHLNLHINSLELGDSAVYFCASSQVAGRAKNIQYFGAGTRLSVL.

This clonotype has a count of ten or more. This chain connects TRBV9 to TRBJ2-3; possible D gene TRBD2, 6 bases. V lost 0 bases and J lost 6, with 14 bases in between. Germline loops: CDR1 SGDLS, CDR2 YYNGEE. The CDR3 consists of 15 residues. The CDR3 nucleotides read TGTGCCAGCAGCGTAGTAGGAGGGAGAGGGGATACGCAGTATTTT. Amino acids: CASSVVGGRGDTQYF.

The chain joins TRBV15 to TRBJ2-3; 11 nucleotides match TRBD2. The CDR3 length is 16 residues. After removal of 4 bases from V and 0 bases from J, the junction contained 3 bases not matched to a gene. In germline, CDR1 is LNHNV, CDR2 YYDKDF (reference sequence). CDR3 sequence (DNA): TGTGCCACCAGCAAAAGGACTAGCGGGAGCACAGATACGCAGTATTTT. It yields the protein CATSKRTSGSTDTQYF.

This clonotype showed up just a few times. V gene TRBV7-2 combines with J gene TRBJ2-1; D not certain. Trimming cost V 5 bases and J 4 bases, with 15 bases left between them. The CDR3 has 15 amino acids. CDR1 and CDR2 (germline): SGHTA, FQGNSA. The CDR3 DNA follows: TGTGCCAGCAGCCCTCGACACTTACCTTACAATGAGCAGTTCTTC. Its translation is CASSPRHLPYNEQFF.

In its sample, this clonotype was seen many times. The chain carries TRBV21-1 and TRBJ2-6; no check of the table's D call, TRBD1, against the DNA was made. TRBV21-1 is designated a pseudogene. CDR3 length: 19 residues. CDR3 DNA sequence: TGTGCCAGCAGCAAAGTGCGCAGGGGGTTCTTCTCTGGGGCCAACGTCCTGACTTTC. It specifies CASSKVRRGFFSGANVLTF.

The J gene is TRBJ2-5, the V gene TRBV5-4; 8 bases line up with TRBD1. This CDR3 comprises 15 residues. Germline trimming cut 0 bases from V and 0 bases from J; bases unmatched to any gene: 1. Germline CDR1 SGHNT, CDR2 YYREEE (reference sequence). The CDR3 here is CASSLGQGNQETQYF. Written as DNA, the CDR3 is TGTGCCAGCAGCTTGGGACAGGGGAACCAAGAGACCCAGTACTTC. Looking up the rest from reference TRBV5-4 and TRBJ2-5 gives the full variable domain: ETGVTQSPTHLIKTRGQQVTLRCSSQSGHNTVSWYQQALGQGPQFIFQYYREEENGRGNFPPRFSGLQFPNYSSELNVNALELDDSALYLCASSLGQGNQETQYFGPGTRLLVL.

This sequence joins TRBV28 and TRBJ2-3; D not resolved. Germline loops: CDR1 MDHEN, CDR2 SYDVKM. The ends were cut back, 4 bases at V and 6 bases at J, with 8 bases in the middle. The CDR3 is 12 residues long. The chain's CDR3 is CASSSLWDTQYF. CDR3 sequence (DNA): TGTGCCAGCAGTTCTCTTTGGGATACGCAGTATTTT.

This clonotype was recorded a few times. The J gene is TRBJ2-1, the V gene TRBV12-3 or TRBV12-4; 10 bases match TRBD2. CDR3 size: 15 residues. V was pared by 3 bases and J by 6 bases, with 5 bases of the junction left unmatched. CDR3 coding DNA: TGTGCCAGCAGTTTGGGGAGCGGGAGGGTCAATGAGCAGTTCTTC. It translates to CASSLGSGRVNEQFF.

The sample holds a few counts of this clonotype. The CDR3 DNA follows: TGCAGCGTTGCGTCGGGAAACACCATATATTTT. The encoded protein is CSVASGNTIYF. The V gene is TRBV29-1, the J gene TRBJ1-3; D uncertain. V was shortened by 4 bases and J by 4 bases, with 5 bases between the two germline ends. Germline CDR1 reads SQVTM; CDR2 reads ANQGSEA. This CDR3 is built from 11 residues.

This clonotype was picked up many times. The chain uses TRBV29-1 and TRBJ2-1; 8 bases match TRBD1. The CDR3 runs 14 residues. CDR1 and CDR2 from the germline V gene are SQVTM and ANQGSEA. V shed 3 bases and J 6 bases; nucleotides not matched to a gene: 7. DNA for the CDR3: TGCAGCGTTGATTCAGGGGGCCTTGGCAATGAGCAGTTCTTC. It translates to CSVDSGGLGNEQFF.

Note on this clonotype: This may be a read error: a much more frequent sequence differs by one nucleotide. The genes are TRBV3-1 and TRBJ2-3; tentative D call: TRBD1 (5 bases). The CDR3 has 11 amino acids. From germline, CDR1 is LGHDT and CDR2 YNNKEL (reference sequence). The CDR3 sequence: CASSQGRGQCF. CDR3 nucleotides: TGTGCCAGCAGTCAGGGCCGTGGGCAGTGTTTT.

This clonotype turned up a few times. The gene calls are TRBV5-1 and TRBJ2-7; 8 bases are shared with TRBD1. This CDR3 is built from 15 residues. V dropped 4 bases and J dropped 3; count of bases not matched to a gene: 9. The V gene's germline CDR1 is SGHRS and CDR2 YFSETQ. For the CDR3, the DNA is TGCGCCAGCAGCCAGACACAGGGGGTGGTCTACGAGCAGTACTTC. Amino acid sequence: CASSQTQGVVYEQYF.

This clonotype is deemed medium-sized. The rearrangement uses TRBV20-1 and TRBJ2-1, with TRBD2 matching 8 bases. CDR1 is DFQATT and CDR2 is SNEGSKA in the germline V gene (reference sequence). The CDR3 has 16 amino acids. Trimming at V came to 0 bases and at J to 0 bases, leaving 4 bases not matched to a gene. The CDR3, as DNA: TGCAGTGCTAGAGACTTAGCGGGGCTCTCCTACAATGAGCAGTTCTTC. Translation gives CSARDLAGLSYNEQFF.

This clonotype has a count of ten or more. The chain uses TRBV28 and TRBJ2-1; no definite D call. This CDR3 has 11 residues. Germline CDR1 is MDHEN and CDR2 is SYDVKM. V was clipped by 5 bases and J by 9 bases, with 8 bases between them. The CDR3 region is CASSDISEQFF. For the CDR3, the DNA is TGTGCCAGCAGTGACATTTCTGAGCAGTTCTTC.

V usage is TRBV21-1 and J usage is TRBJ2-1; the DNA was not used to check the table's D call, TRBD1. TRBV21-1 is designated a pseudogene. This CDR3 spans 13 amino acids. The CDR3 DNA follows: TGTGCCAGCAGCAAATCCCCGGATGGTGAGCAGTTCTTC. This gives the protein CASSKSPDGEQFF.